The entry that follows covers one TCR beta chain sequence. The antigen remains unidentified. The V and J ends lost 6 bases and 2 bases, in that order; junction bases with no gene match: 12. Looked up from germline, CDR1 is LNHDA and CDR2 is SQIVND (reference sequence). The CDR3 has 16 residues. This record comes from a study of T-cell reconstitution after alpha-beta-depleted transplantation in children. TCRbeta library preparation incorporated unique molecular identifiers. One entry per CDR3 protein, called by TCRdb with MiXCR from the PCR reads. The sample holds about 110,000 distinct CDR3 sequences, around a tenth seen once. Study-wide results and limits: Newly produced T cells mostly accounted for T-cell counts and diversity one year post-transplant. Surviving thymic progenitors and recipient T cells were the source of high TCRbeta diversity at day 60 in some patients. Reportedly, roughly two months post-transplant, alpha-beta T cells arose from several hundred expanded graft clones.

This clonotype was obtained from a boy between 2 and 10 years old with acute lymphoblastic leukemia, due to receive a stem cell transplant. Specimen: PBMCs, collected before TCRalphabeta/CD19-depleted stem cell transplant. The V call is TRBV19, the J call TRBJ1-1, with 7 bases matching TRBD1. The CDR3 here is CASRRRTGDGNTEAFF. In DNA, the CDR3 is TGTGCCAGTAGACGACGCACAGGGGATGGTAACACTGAAGCTTTCTTT. The entire variable domain, with the rest obtained from reference TRBV19 and TRBJ1-1, is as follows: DGGITQSPKYLFRKEGQNVTLSCEQNLNHDAMYWYRQDPGQGLRLIYYSQIVNDFQKGDIAEGYSVSREKKESFPLTVTSAQKNPTAFYLCASRRRTGDGNTEAFFGQGTRLTVV.